The next 2 T cell receptor beta chains were all read from a single sample in a study of blood T cell repertoires in COVID-19. Clones were read by immunoSEQ multiplex PCR, and TCRdb kept only the in-frame ones, dropping some. Among approximately 230,000 clones listed, under 95% were seen once. The material sequenced was PBMCs or T cells enriched from blood (not recorded which). The source is a woman younger than 30 who had recovered from COVID-19.

The chain carries TRBV11-2 and TRBJ1-1; a weak D match, TRBD1 (6 bases). Germline lookup yields CDR1 SGHAT and CDR2 FQNNGV. V gave up 7 bases and J gave up 7 bases, with 10 bases separating them. This CDR3 contains 11 residues. The chain's CDR3 is CASTVDSEAFF. CDR3 DNA sequence: TGTGCCAGCACCGTGGACAGTGAAGCTTTCTTT.

The chain carries TRBV7-2 and TRBJ1-1; D is possibly TRBD1 (5 bases). This CDR3 has 14 residues. From germline, CDR1 is SGHTA and CDR2 FQGNSA. The V and J ends lost 0 bases and 4 bases respectively, with 9 bases between them. The CDR3 DNA reads as TGTGCCAGCAGCTTAGCGCACGGGGGCACTGAAGCTTTCTTT. As protein: CASSLAHGGTEAFF.